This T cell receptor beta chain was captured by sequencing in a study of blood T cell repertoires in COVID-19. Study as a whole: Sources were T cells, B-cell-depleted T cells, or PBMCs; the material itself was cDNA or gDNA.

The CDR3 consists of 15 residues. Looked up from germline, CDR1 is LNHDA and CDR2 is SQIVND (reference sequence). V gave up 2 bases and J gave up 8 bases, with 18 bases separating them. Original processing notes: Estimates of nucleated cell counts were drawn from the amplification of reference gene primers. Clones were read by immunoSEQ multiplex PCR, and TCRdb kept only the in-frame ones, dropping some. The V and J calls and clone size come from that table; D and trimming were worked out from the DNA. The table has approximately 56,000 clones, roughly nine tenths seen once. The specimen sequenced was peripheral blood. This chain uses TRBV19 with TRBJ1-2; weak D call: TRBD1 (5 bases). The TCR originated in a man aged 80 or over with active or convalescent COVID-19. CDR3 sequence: CASSIYGAEGGGYTF. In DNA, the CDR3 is TGTGCCAGTAGTATATACGGGGCGGAGGGTGGAGGCTACACCTTC. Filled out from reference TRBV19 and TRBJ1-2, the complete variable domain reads DGGITQSPKYLFRKEGQNVTLSCEQNLNHDAMYWYRQDPGQGLRLIYYSQIVNDFQKGDIAEGYSVSREKKESFPLTVTSAQKNPTAFYLCASSIYGAEGGGYTFGSGTRLTVV.